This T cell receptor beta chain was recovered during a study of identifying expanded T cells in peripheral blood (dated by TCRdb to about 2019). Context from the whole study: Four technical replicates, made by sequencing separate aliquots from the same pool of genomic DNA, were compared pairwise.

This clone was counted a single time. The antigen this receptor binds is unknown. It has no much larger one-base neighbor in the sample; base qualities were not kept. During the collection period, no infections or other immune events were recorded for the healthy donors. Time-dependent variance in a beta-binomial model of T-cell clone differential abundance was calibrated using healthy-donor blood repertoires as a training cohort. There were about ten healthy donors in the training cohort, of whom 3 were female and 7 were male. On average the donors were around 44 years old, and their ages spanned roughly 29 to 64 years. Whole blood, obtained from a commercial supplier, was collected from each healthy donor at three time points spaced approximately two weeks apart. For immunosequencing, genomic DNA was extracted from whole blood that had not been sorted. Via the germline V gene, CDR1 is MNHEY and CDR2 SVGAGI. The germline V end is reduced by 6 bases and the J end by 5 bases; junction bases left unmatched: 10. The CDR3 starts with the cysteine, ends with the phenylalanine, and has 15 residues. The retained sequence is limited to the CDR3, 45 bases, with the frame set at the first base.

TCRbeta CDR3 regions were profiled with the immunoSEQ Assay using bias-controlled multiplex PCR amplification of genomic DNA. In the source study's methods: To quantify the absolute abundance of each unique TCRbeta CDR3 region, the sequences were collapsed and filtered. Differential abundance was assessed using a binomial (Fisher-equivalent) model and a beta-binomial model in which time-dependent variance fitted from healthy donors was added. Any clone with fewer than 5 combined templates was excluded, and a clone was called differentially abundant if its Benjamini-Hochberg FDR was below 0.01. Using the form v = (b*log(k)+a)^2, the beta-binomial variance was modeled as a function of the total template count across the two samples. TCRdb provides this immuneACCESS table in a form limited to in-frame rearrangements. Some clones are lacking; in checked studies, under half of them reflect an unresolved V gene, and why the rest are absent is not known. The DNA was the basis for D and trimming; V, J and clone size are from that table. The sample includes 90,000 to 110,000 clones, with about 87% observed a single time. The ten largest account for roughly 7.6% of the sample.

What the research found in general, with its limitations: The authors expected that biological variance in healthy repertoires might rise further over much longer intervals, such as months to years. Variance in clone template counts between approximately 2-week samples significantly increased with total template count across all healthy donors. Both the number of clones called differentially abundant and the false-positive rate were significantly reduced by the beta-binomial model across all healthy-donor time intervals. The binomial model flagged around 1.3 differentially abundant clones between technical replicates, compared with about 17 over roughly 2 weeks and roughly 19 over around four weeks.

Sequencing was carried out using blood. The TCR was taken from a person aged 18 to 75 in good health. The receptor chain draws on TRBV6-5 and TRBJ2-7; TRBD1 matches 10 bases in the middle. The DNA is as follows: TGTGCCAGCAGCTCTGCCGGGACAGGGGTGCACGAGCAGTACTTC. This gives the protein CASSSAGTGVHEQYF.